The 11 T cell receptor beta chains listed next were all sequenced from one sample in a study of blood T cells in healthy people across ages. It was with a sample-barcoded 5' primer and a J-beta primer mix that a second PCR of roughly 7 to 12 cycles was run. TCRdb fed the 5' RACE reads into MiXCR, producing one record per CDR3 protein. The data show 600,000 to 850,000 distinct CDR3 sequences, around 40% seen once. Specimen: blood. These TCRs come from a woman aged 55-75 years in good health.

Worth noting for this clonotype: A much larger clone sits a single nucleotide away, making a read error possible. V gene TRBV29-1 combines with J gene TRBJ2-5; a weak D match, TRBD2 (5 bases). The CDR3 contains 11 residues. Germline CDR1 SQVTM, CDR2 ANQGSEA. The V end was cut by 4 bases, the J end by 9 bases, with 12 bases between. CDR3 nucleotides: TGCAGCGTTGGATTCCAGGAGGCCCAGTACTTC. Translating gives CSVGFQEAQYF.

This chain joins TRBV6-5 and TRBJ1-1; D unclear. This CDR3 is 13 amino acids long. Germline V CDR1 and CDR2: MNHEY, SVGAGI. The V and J ends lost 6 bases and 2 bases respectively, with 10 bases between them. The CDR3 region has the DNA TGTGCCAGCAGCCTCCATCGAAACACTGAAGCTTTCTTT. This encodes CASSLHRNTEAFF.

This clonotype appeared a few times. The genes are TRBV10-3 and TRBJ1-2; 8 bases fit TRBD1. The CDR3 contains 13 residues. Germline assignment: CDR1 ENHRY and CDR2 SYGVKD. J gave up 8 bases and V 3 bases, and 5 bases lay outside the gene matches. This CDR3 reads CAISDGQGRGYTF. In DNA form, the CDR3 reads TGTGCCATCAGTGATGGACAGGGCAGAGGCTACACCTTC.

The J gene is TRBJ2-5, the V gene TRBV13; 8 bases agree with TRBD1. Germline V gene lookup returns CDR1 PRHDT and CDR2 FYEKMQ (reference sequence). V was pared by 5 bases and J by 6 bases, with 5 bases of the junction left unmatched. The CDR3 is made up of 13 amino acids. The CDR3 bases are TGTGCCAGCAGCACTAACAGGGGGAAGACCCAGTACTTC. Residues: CASSTNRGKTQYF.

This clonotype was recorded at least ten times. The chain joins TRBV29-1 to TRBJ2-1; no clear D. The germline V gene has CDR1 SQVTM and CDR2 ANQGSEA. The CDR3 contains 13 residues. V was shortened by 5 bases and J by 9 bases, with 17 bases between the two germline ends. CDR3 bases: TGCAGCGTTTCCATCCGTAGTTTTCTTGAGCAGTTCTTC. As protein: CSVSIRSFLEQFF.

The chain recombines TRBV7-9 with TRBJ1-1, with 7 nucleotides matching TRBD1. V shed 5 bases and J 5 bases; nucleotides not matched to a gene: 8. This CDR3 has 14 residues. Germline loops: CDR1 SEHNR, CDR2 FQNEAQ (reference sequence). The CDR3 DNA sequence: TGTGCCAGCAGCCAAGACAGGGCGGGAACTGAAGCTTTCTTT. This translates into CASSQDRAGTEAFF.

In its sample, this clonotype was seen a few times. This sequence joins TRBV5-1 and TRBJ2-5; TRBD2 matches 14 bases. V lost 2 bases, J lost 4 bases, and 1 base stayed unmatched. Germline V CDR1 and CDR2: SGHRS, YFSETQ. The CDR3 is 15 residues long. The CDR3 nucleotides are TGCGCCAGCAGCTTTGGACTAGCGGGGGGAGAGACCCAGTACTTC. Translating gives CASSFGLAGGETQYF.

This clonotype has a handful of counts. The chain joins TRBV20-1 to TRBJ2-4; D perhaps matches TRBD1 (5 bases). Germline loops: CDR1 DFQATT, CDR2 SNEGSKA (reference sequence). CDR3 length: 13 residues. V dropped 7 bases and J dropped 0 bases, with 10 bases sitting between them. The CDR3 DNA is TGCAGTGTTGACAGCCTAGCCAAAAACATTCAGTACTTC. Translated, it gives CSVDSLAKNIQYF.

This clonotype has a handful of counts. This chain connects TRBV9 to TRBJ1-6; D not resolved. CDR3 length: 11 amino acids. CDR1 is SGDLS and CDR2 is YYNGEE in the germline V gene. Trimming stripped 7 bases from V and 5 bases from J, with 4 bases between. CDR3 protein: CASGDNSPLHF. DNA of the CDR3: TGTGCCAGCGGGGATAATTCACCCCTCCACTTT.

The chain joins TRBV25-1 to TRBJ1-6, with no clear D. V dropped 3 bases and J dropped 8 bases, with 5 bases sitting between them. CDR3 size: 12 residues. Germline lookup yields CDR1 MGHDK and CDR2 SYGVNS. CDR3 in DNA: TGTGCCAGCAGTGAGTGGGATTCACCCCTCCACTTT. Residues: CASSEWDSPLHF.

This clonotype was seen a handful of times. The CDR3 sequence is CASSPEGGFNEKLFF. CDR3 bases: TGTGCCAGCAGCCCCGAGGGAGGGTTTAATGAAAAACTGTTTTTT. V is TRBV11-2 and J is TRBJ1-4; D remains ambiguous. CDR1 SGHAT and CDR2 FQNNGV come from the germline V gene. V was clipped by 5 bases and J by 4 bases, with 14 bases between them. The CDR3 runs 15 residues.